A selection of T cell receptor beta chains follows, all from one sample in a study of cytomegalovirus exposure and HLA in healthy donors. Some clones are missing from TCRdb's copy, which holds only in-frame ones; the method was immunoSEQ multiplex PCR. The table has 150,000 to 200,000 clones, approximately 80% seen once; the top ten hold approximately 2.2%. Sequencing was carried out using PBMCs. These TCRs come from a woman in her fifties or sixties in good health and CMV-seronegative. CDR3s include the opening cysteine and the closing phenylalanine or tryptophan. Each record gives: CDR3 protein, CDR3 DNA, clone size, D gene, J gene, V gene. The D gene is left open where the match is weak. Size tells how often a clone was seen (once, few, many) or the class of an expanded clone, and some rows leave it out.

CDR3aa: CASLTQGTSGRAQETQYF
CDR3nt: TGTGCCAGTTTGACGCAGGGGACTAGCGGGAGGGCCCAAGAGACCCAGTACTTC
abundance: NA
d_gene: TRBD2
j_gene: TRBJ2-5
v_gene: TRBV19

CDR3aa: CASSFRGGNSPLHF
CDR3nt: TGTGCCAGCAGTTTCCGGGGAGGTAATTCACCCCTCCACTTT
abundance: NA
d_gene: NA
j_gene: TRBJ1-6
v_gene: TRBV28

CDR3aa: CASSISRGTEAFF
CDR3nt: TGTGCCAGTAGTATTTCTAGGGGCACTGAAGCTTTCTTT
abundance: NA
d_gene: NA
j_gene: TRBJ1-1
v_gene: TRBV19

CDR3aa: CASSSYSGLAGNEQFF
CDR3nt: TGCGCCAGCAGCTCCTACTCCGGACTAGCGGGCAATGAGCAGTTCTTC
abundance: few
d_gene: TRBD2
j_gene: TRBJ2-1
v_gene: TRBV5-1

CDR3aa: CASSLNYRGDYGYTF
CDR3nt: TGTGCCAGCAGCTTGAACTACAGGGGAGACTATGGCTACACCTTC
abundance: NA
d_gene: TRBD1
j_gene: TRBJ1-2
v_gene: TRBV7-2

CDR3aa: CASSLVDGTDIQYF
CDR3nt: TGTGCCAGCAGCTTGGTTGACGGGACTGACATTCAGTACTTC
abundance: NA
d_gene: NA
j_gene: TRBJ2-4
v_gene: TRBV5-4

CDR3aa: CASSGGGLNTGELFF
CDR3nt: TGCGCCAGCAGCGGCGGGGGGCTTAACACCGGGGAGCTGTTTTTT
abundance: NA
d_gene: TRBD2
j_gene: TRBJ2-2
v_gene: TRBV5-1

CDR3aa: CASSSGASGRAEQYF
CDR3nt: TGTGCCAGCAGCTCCGGGGCTAGCGGGAGGGCCGAGCAGTACTTC
abundance: NA
d_gene: TRBD2
j_gene: TRBJ2-7
v_gene: TRBV7-2

CDR3aa: CASSFSSGGSYEQYF
CDR3nt: TGTGCCAGCAGCTTTTCTTCCGGCGGGTCCTACGAGCAGTACTTC
abundance: NA
d_gene: NA
j_gene: TRBJ2-7
v_gene: TRBV7-9

CDR3aa: CASSLQREGLYEQYF
CDR3nt: TGTGCCAGCAGCTTACAACGGGAGGGCCTTTACGAGCAGTACTTC
abundance: NA
d_gene: TRBD2
j_gene: TRBJ2-7
v_gene: TRBV7-2

CDR3aa: CASSGQGSTQPQHF
CDR3nt: TGTGCCAGTAGTGGACAGGGGTCGACTCAGCCCCAGCATTTT
abundance: NA
d_gene: TRBD1
j_gene: TRBJ1-5
v_gene: TRBV19

CDR3aa: CASSYSLLPTYEQYF
CDR3nt: TGTGCCAGCAGTTACTCCCTACTACCCACCTACGAGCAGTACTTC
abundance: NA
d_gene: NA
j_gene: TRBJ2-7
v_gene: TRBV6-5

CDR3aa: CASSLLLAGRGLEQFF
CDR3nt: TGTGCCAGCAGTTTATTGCTAGCGGGGAGGGGGCTTGAGCAGTTCTTC
abundance: NA
d_gene: TRBD2
j_gene: TRBJ2-1
v_gene: TRBV27

CDR3aa: CASSPLGTGPNEQFF
CDR3nt: TGTGCCAGCAGCCCCCTGGGGACAGGGCCCAATGAGCAGTTCTTC
abundance: few
d_gene: TRBD1
j_gene: TRBJ2-1
v_gene: TRBV9

CDR3aa: CAISESKAGGRPGELFF
CDR3nt: TGTGCCATCAGTGAGTCGAAGGCGGGAGGTCGTCCCGGGGAGCTGTTTTTT
abundance: NA
d_gene: TRBD2
j_gene: TRBJ2-2
v_gene: TRBV10-3

CDR3aa: CASSWTSSTDTQYF
CDR3nt: TGTGCCAGCAGCTGGACTTCCAGCACAGATACGCAGTATTTT
abundance: NA
d_gene: NA
j_gene: TRBJ2-3
v_gene: TRBV9

CDR3aa: CASSEMGQRYGYTF
CDR3nt: TGTGCCAGCAGTGAGATGGGGCAACGCTATGGCTACACCTTC
abundance: NA
d_gene: NA
j_gene: TRBJ1-2
v_gene: TRBV25-1

CDR3aa: CATSRFSGAGSREQYF
CDR3nt: TGTGCCACCAGCAGGTTTAGTGGAGCGGGATCACGCGAGCAGTACTTC
abundance: NA
d_gene: TRBD2
j_gene: TRBJ2-7
v_gene: TRBV15

CDR3aa: CASSDKTSGSFYEQYF
CDR3nt: TGTGCCAGCAGCGACAAGACTAGCGGGAGTTTTTACGAGCAGTACTTC
abundance: NA
d_gene: TRBD2
j_gene: TRBJ2-7
v_gene: TRBV7-9

CDR3aa: CASSIPRTGRTYEQYF
CDR3nt: TGTGCCAGTAGTATCCCCCGGACAGGGCGAACCTACGAGCAGTACTTC
abundance: NA
d_gene: TRBD1
j_gene: TRBJ2-7
v_gene: TRBV19

CDR3aa: CASSATSWTETQYF
CDR3nt: TGTGCCAGCAGCGCGACTAGTTGGACGGAGACCCAGTACTTC
abundance: NA
d_gene: NA
j_gene: TRBJ2-5
v_gene: TRBV9

CDR3aa: CASSLDGERGGGYTF
CDR3nt: TGTGCCAGCAGCTTAGATGGGGAGAGAGGGGGAGGCTACACCTTC
abundance: NA
d_gene: NA
j_gene: TRBJ1-2
v_gene: TRBV11-2

CDR3aa: CASRRGFSSYEQYF
CDR3nt: TGTGCCAGCAGAAGGGGGTTCAGCTCCTACGAGCAGTACTTC
abundance: few
d_gene: NA
j_gene: TRBJ2-7
v_gene: TRBV6-5

CDR3aa: CASSHGLVDEQYF
CDR3nt: TGTGCCAGCAGCCACGGACTGGTTGACGAGCAGTACTTC
abundance: NA
d_gene: NA
j_gene: TRBJ2-7
v_gene: TRBV14

CDR3aa: CASRENRGEGPQHF
CDR3nt: TGTGCCAGCAGGGAGAACAGGGGGGAAGGACCCCAGCATTTT
abundance: once
d_gene: TRBD1
j_gene: TRBJ1-5
v_gene: TRBV28

CDR3aa: CASSKDQGKETQYF
CDR3nt: TGTGCCAGCAGCAAAGACCAGGGGAAAGAGACCCAGTACTTC
abundance: NA
d_gene: NA
j_gene: TRBJ2-5
v_gene: TRBV7-8

CDR3aa: CASSSTGQNTGELFF
CDR3nt: TGTGCCAGCAGCTCAACAGGACAGAACACCGGGGAGCTGTTTTTT
abundance: few
d_gene: NA
j_gene: TRBJ2-2
v_gene: TRBV5-6